The 32 T cell receptor beta chains given below trace back to one sample, sequenced in a study of T cells in Graves' hyperthyroidism and ophthalmopathy (dated by TCRdb to about 2019). The method behind the library was multiplex PCR. Sequencing relied on an Illumina HiSeq 2000. Amplification of TCR beta CDR3 regions was carried out from RNA transcripts. The first round of RT-PCR for the TCR CDR3 was performed with the HTBI primer set and the Qiagen OneStep RT-PCR kit. TCRdb's own reprocessing of the public reads used fastp at Q25 and MiXCR and kept productive beta chains. CDR3 protein duplicates are merged, each entry listing the most common genes and DNA. In all, the sample holds about 350,000 distinct CDR3 sequences, and approximately 13% of those were seen once. The ten largest clones take up 20% to 25% of the sample. What was sequenced was blood. The source is a woman between 25 and 40 years old with Graves' hyperthyroidism.

This clonotype has more than one count but fewer than ten. The chain employs TRBV3-1 and TRBJ1-2; 7 nucleotides align to TRBD1. In germline, CDR1 is LGHDT, CDR2 YNNKEL (reference sequence). The CDR3 runs to 15 residues. V was clipped by 1 base and J by 4 bases; unmatched bases: 6. The chain's CDR3 is CASSQGQGGIYGYTF. The CDR3 coding sequence is TGTGCCAGCAGCCAAGGGCAGGGGGGCATCTATGGCTACACCTTC. Drawing the rest from reference TRBV3-1 and TRBJ1-2, the complete variable domain is DTAVSQTPKYLVTQMGNDKSIKCEQNLGHDTMYWYKQDSKKFLKIMFSYNNKELIINETVPNRFSPKSPDKAHLNLHINSLELGDSAVYFCASSQGQGGIYGYTFGSGTRLTVV.

The V call is TRBV9, the J call TRBJ2-2; the match to TRBD1 covers 8 bases. Germline assignment: CDR1 SGDLS and CDR2 YYNGEE. The ends lost 3 bases at V and 6 bases at J; junction bases unmatched: 13. CDR3 length equals 17 residues. In nucleotides, the CDR3 is TGTGCCAGCAGCGGGAGGATGGACAGGGTCCCGGCCGGGGAGCTGTTTTTT. Amino acid sequence: CASSGRMDRVPAGELFF. The variable domain in full, with the rest retrieved from reference TRBV9 and TRBJ2-2, is DSGVTQTPKHLITATGQRVTLRCSPRSGDLSVYWYQQSLDQGLQFLIQYYNGEERAKGNILERFSAQQFPDLHSELNLSSLELGDSALYFCASSGRMDRVPAGELFFGEGSRLTVL.

There are many counts of this clonotype. CDR3 sequence: CATRDRGSGNTEAFF. The CDR3 DNA is TGTGCCACCCGGGACAGGGGATCGGGGAACACTGAAGCTTTCTTT. The rearrangement joins TRBV6-2 or TRBV6-3 to TRBJ1-1, with 10 bases identical to TRBD1. Looked up from germline, CDR1 is MNHEY and CDR2 is SVGEGT. J gave up 1 base and V 10 bases, and 9 bases lay outside the gene matches. The CDR3 is made up of 15 amino acids.

The sample holds many counts of this clonotype. This chain connects TRBV7-2 to TRBJ2-1; no definite D call. The CDR3 consists of 13 residues. V was cut by 6 bases and J by 3 bases, with 9 bases left in between. Germline values: CDR1 SGHTA, CDR2 FQGNSA. The DNA for the CDR3 is TGTGCCAGCAGATCAACCCTCTACAATGAGCAGTTCTTC. Translated, it gives CASRSTLYNEQFF.

This clonotype was picked up many times. The genes are TRBV9 and TRBJ2-5, with D maybe TRBD1 (5 bases). Germline V gives CDR1 SGDLS, CDR2 YYNGEE. Trimming stripped 1 base from V and 5 bases from J, with 12 bases between. The CDR3 loop spans 14 amino acids. The CDR3 nucleotides read TGTGCCAGCAGCGTACAGCCCCAGGGTGAGACCCAGTACTTC. Translated, it gives CASSVQPQGETQYF.

This clonotype was seen more than once but under ten times. With a much larger clone just one base away, this may be a read error. The rearrangement links TRBV12-3 or TRBV12-4 to TRBJ1-1; maybe TRBD1 (5 bases). Trimming stripped 5 bases from V and 5 bases from J, with 15 bases between. CDR3 length equals 14 residues. CDR3 nucleotides: TGTGCCAGCAGTCCAGAGGGGAGGGCTACTGAAGCTTTCTTT. Translating gives CASSPEGRATEAFF.

This clonotype came up a few times. This chain uses TRBV2 with TRBJ1-6; perhaps TRBD1 as D (6 bases). The V end was cut by 1 base, the J end by 7 bases, with 8 bases between. CDR1 and CDR2 from the germline V gene are SNHLY and FYNNEI. CDR3 length equals 14 residues. CDR3 bases: TGTGCCAGCAGTGAAGAGGGACACAATTCACCCCTCCACTTT. Its translation is CASSEEGHNSPLHF.

This clonotype was detected once. A much larger clone lies one base from this, so it may be a read error. The CDR3, as DNA: TGTGCCAGCAGTTACTCAACTAGGACTGACGAGCAGTACTTC. Its translation: CASSYSTRTDEQYF. This chain uses TRBV6-5 with TRBJ2-7; the D gene is possibly TRBD2 (5 bases). Trimming pared 0 bases from V and 5 bases from J, leaving 11 bases between. Germline values: CDR1 MNHEY, CDR2 SVGAGI. The CDR3 contains 14 residues.

Of note for this clonotype: A single base separates this from a much larger clone, so it may be a read error. This chain connects TRBV11-2 to TRBJ2-7, with D possibly TRBD2 on 7 matching bases. TRBJ2-1 explains the end of the DNA better; the J call may be wrong. The germline CDR1 and CDR2 sequences are SGHAT and FQNNGV. The CDR3 spans 14 residues. CDR3 nucleotides: TGTGCCAGCAGCCTAGGGGGGGAGCTTCTAGAGCAGTTCTTC. Residues: CASSLGGELLEQFF.

This clonotype has more than one count but fewer than ten. V gene TRBV19 combines with J gene TRBJ2-1; no definite D call. Germline CDR1 LNHDA, CDR2 SQIVND (reference sequence). Trimming removed 3 bases at V and 1 base at J, with 7 bases between. CDR3 length: 14 residues. The CDR3 is CASSMPGSYNEQFF. The CDR3 region has the DNA TGTGCCAGTAGTATGCCGGGTTCCTACAATGAGCAGTTCTTC.

A word on this clonotype: The junction differs from germline at one of its ends, possibly a read error. This sequence joins TRBV20-1 and TRBJ2-3, with D tentatively TRBD1 (5 bases). This CDR3 is 14 amino acids long. Germline V gives CDR1 DFQATT, CDR2 SNEGSKA (reference sequence). The CDR3 DNA reads as TGCAGTGCTGAATTATCGACGGTTACAGGTACGCAGTATTTT. This codes for CSAELSTVTGTQYF.

In this sample, this clonotype turned up a few times. CDR3 sequence reads: CATSETYRTGELFF. The CDR3 DNA follows: TGTGCCACCAGTGAAACCTACAGAACCGGGGAGCTGTTTTTT. The chain links TRBV24-1 to TRBJ2-2; no firm D call. The CDR3 is made up of 14 amino acids. Germline V gives CDR1 KGHDR, CDR2 SFDVKD. Trimming cost V 4 bases and J 5 bases, with 10 bases left between them.

This clonotype came up once. J is TRBJ1-5 and V is TRBV4-3; the match to TRBD1 covers 9 bases. CDR1 is LGHNA and CDR2 is YSLEER in the germline V gene. The CDR3 spans 18 residues. Trimming at V came to 1 base and at J to 4 bases, leaving 11 bases not matched to a gene. The DNA for the CDR3 is TGCGCCAGCAGCCAAGTACGGACAGGGGACGAGGGAAATCAGCCCCAGCATTTT. It translates to CASSQVRTGDEGNQPQHF.

This clonotype occurred once. It may be a read error: a sequence one base away is much more abundant. The chain carries TRBV11-2 and TRBJ2-5; no clear D. Germline V gene lookup returns CDR1 SGHAT and CDR2 FQNNGV. This CDR3 contains 14 residues. The V gene lost 1 base and the J gene lost 2 bases, with 8 bases spanning the gap. CDR3 sequence (DNA): TGTGCCAGCAGCTTAGGGATTTTTCAAGAGACCCAGTACTTC. Residues: CASSLGIFQETQYF.

J is TRBJ1-5 and V is TRBV6-1; D ambiguous. Trimming pared 5 bases from V and 0 bases from J, leaving 11 bases between. Germline V CDR1 and CDR2: MNHNS, SASEGT. CDR3 length: 15 amino acids. The CDR3 coding sequence is TGTGCCAGCAGTAACCGACCTTATAGCAATCAGCCCCAGCATTTT. It specifies CASSNRPYSNQPQHF.

The rearrangement uses TRBV7-9 and TRBJ1-3; the match to TRBD1 covers 7 bases. The length of the CDR3 is 14 residues. The germline CDR1 and CDR2 sequences are SEHNR and FQNEAQ (reference sequence). V trimming: 4 bases; J trimming: 2 bases; junction bases outside the gene matches: 2. DNA for the CDR3: TGTGCCAGCAGCTCTGACAGGGCTGGAAACACCATATATTTT. Its protein product is CASSSDRAGNTIYF. The entire variable domain, with the rest obtained from reference TRBV7-9 and TRBJ1-3, is as follows: DTGVSQNPRHKITKRGQNVTFRCDPISEHNRLYWYRQTLGQGPEFLTYFQNEAQLEKSRLLSDRFSAERPKGSFSTLEIQRTEQGDSAMYLCASSSDRAGNTIYFGEGSWLTVV.

This clonotype has at least ten counts. The V call is TRBV11-3, the J call TRBJ2-1; 9 bases fit TRBD2. Trimming at V came to 1 base and at J to 10 bases, leaving 11 bases not matched to a gene. Germline CDR1 reads SGHNT; CDR2 reads YENEEA. There are 16 residues in the CDR3. The CDR3 region is CASSLGLAVPGGEQFF. CDR3 DNA sequence: TGTGCCAGCAGCTTAGGACTAGCGGTACCCGGCGGCGAGCAGTTCTTC. Filled out from reference TRBV11-3 and TRBJ2-1, the complete variable domain reads EAGVVQSPRYKIIEKKQPVAFWCNPISGHNTLYWYLQNLGQGPELLIRYENEEAVDDSQLPKDRFSAERLKGVDSTLKIQPAELGDSAVYLCASSLGLAVPGGEQFFGPGTRLTVL.

This clonotype was seen at least ten times. CDR3 sequence (DNA): TGTGCCAGCAGTTCGTTACTAGCCAAAAACATTCAGTACTTC. As protein: CASSSLLAKNIQYF. The chain couples TRBV12-3 or TRBV12-4 to TRBJ2-4; D gene uncertain. Between the trimmed V and J ends, which lost 4 bases and 0 bases, there was a span of 7 bases. CDR3 size: 14 residues.

This clonotype was observed at least ten times. This chain joins TRBV20-1 and TRBJ2-1, with D perhaps matching TRBD1 (5 bases). The CDR3 runs 16 residues. Germline lookup yields CDR1 DFQATT and CDR2 SNEGSKA (reference sequence). V was pared by 6 bases and J by 0 bases, with 18 bases between. The CDR3 sequence: CSAGPLGQRSYNEQFF. CDR3 coding DNA: TGCAGTGCCGGACCGTTGGGGCAGCGCTCCTACAATGAGCAGTTCTTC.

This clonotype was observed a few times. DNA of the CDR3: TGTGCCAGCAGCCAAGTTCTGGCAGTAACGGGAAACACCATATATTTT. This encodes CASSQVLAVTGNTIYF. The rearrangement joins TRBV3-1 to TRBJ1-3; D call uncertain. V shed 1 base and J shed 4 bases, with 14 bases lying between them. The CDR3 has 16 amino acids. Germline loops: CDR1 LGHDT, CDR2 YNNKEL (reference sequence).

This clonotype was detected many times. This chain uses TRBV5-5 with TRBJ2-1; TRBD1 is a possible D gene (5 bases). From germline, CDR1 is SGHKS and CDR2 YYEKEE (reference sequence). This CDR3 contains 15 residues. Trimming pared 0 bases from V and 5 bases from J, leaving 12 bases between. The CDR3 DNA is TGTGCCAGCAGCTTGGGGGGCCAGGCCAACAATGAGCAGTTCTTC. It encodes CASSLGGQANNEQFF.

For the CDR3, the DNA is TGTGCCTGGAGTGTAGGAGTCGGGGCCCAAGAGACCCAGTACTTC. This codes for CAWSVGVGAQETQYF. The genes are TRBV30 and TRBJ2-5; possibly TRBD1 or TRBD2 for D (5 bases each). The CDR3 runs 15 residues. The V end lost 0 bases, the J end lost 1 base, and 12 bases lay between the germline ends. The V gene's germline CDR1 is GTSNPN and CDR2 SVGIG (reference sequence). Together with reference TRBV30 and TRBJ2-5, the CDR3 gives the full variable domain: SQTIHQWPATLVQPVGSPLSLECTVEGTSNPNLYWYRQAAGRGLQLLFYSVGIGQISSEVPQNLSASRPQDRQFILSSKKLLLSDSGFYLCAWSVGVGAQETQYFGPGTRLLVL.

This clonotype was seen a few times. The gene calls are TRBV6-2 or TRBV6-3 and TRBJ1-5; tentatively, D is TRBD1 (6 bases). The CDR3 has 16 residues. With 5 bases removed from V and 4 bases from J, the gap between germline ends came to 18 bases. Germline-derived CDR1 and CDR2 are MNHEY and SVGEGT. CDR3 protein: CASSLTLGGANQPQHF. The CDR3 DNA reads as TGTGCCAGCAGTCTCACTTTGGGGGGCGCAAATCAGCCCCAGCATTTT.

This clonotype has a handful of counts. The V and J genes are TRBV7-2 and TRBJ2-3; D unclear. CDR1 and CDR2 from the germline V gene are SGHTA and FQGNSA. The CDR3 loop spans 13 amino acids. Trimming left V 5 bases short and J 6 bases short, with 12 bases between. In DNA form, the CDR3 reads TGTGCCAGCAGCCCCGGACGTCGGGATACGCAGTATTTT. Translation: CASSPGRRDTQYF.

The chain couples TRBV3-1 to TRBJ2-7; 10 bases are a match to TRBD2. The V gene end was trimmed by 5 bases and the J gene end by 2 bases; junction bases not matched to a gene: 12. CDR1 is LGHDT and CDR2 is YNNKEL in the germline V gene (reference sequence). The CDR3 runs to 17 residues. The CDR3: CASSEGPSGSGAYEQYF. DNA for the CDR3: TGTGCCAGCAGCGAAGGCCCTAGCGGGAGTGGCGCCTACGAGCAGTACTTC.

This clonotype was found many times. The chain is built from TRBV7-2 and TRBJ1-5, with a possible D match to TRBD1 (6 bases). Trimming took 5 bases from V and 3 from J, leaving 17 bases between them. The CDR3 is 16 residues long. The germline CDR1 and CDR2 sequences are SGHTA and FQGNSA. The CDR3 spells CASSPGGWGANQPQHF. CDR3 sequence (DNA): TGTGCCAGCAGCCCTGGGGGGTGGGGGGCCAATCAGCCCCAGCATTTT.

This clonotype appeared many times. The rearrangement uses TRBV27 and TRBJ2-1; 7 positions agree with TRBD1. With 7 bases clipped from V and 3 bases from J, the junction kept 12 bases outside the gene matches. Per germline, CDR1 MNHEY and CDR2 SMNVEV (reference sequence). CDR3 length: 16 residues. CDR3 in amino acids: CASKPLPRDSYNEQFF. The CDR3 DNA is TGTGCCAGCAAACCCCTACCCCGGGACAGCTACAATGAGCAGTTCTTC.

This clonotype came up many times. V and J are TRBV11-2 and TRBJ1-4, with 9 bases aligning to TRBD1. Germline CDR1 and CDR2: SGHAT and FQNNGV. The CDR3 consists of 16 residues. Losses at the gene ends were 0 bases for V and 8 bases for J; bases not matched to a gene: 7. CDR3 sequence: CASSLEGQGLREKLFF. CDR3 coding DNA: TGTGCCAGCAGCTTAGAGGGACAGGGTCTAAGGGAAAAACTGTTTTTT.

This clonotype was seen many times. This chain links TRBV11-2 with TRBJ2-1, with 13 bases matching TRBD2. The germline V gene encodes CDR1 SGHAT and CDR2 FQNNGV. The CDR3 consists of 16 residues. V lost 6 bases to trimming and J lost 9 bases; unmatched junction nucleotides: 11. The CDR3 DNA reads as TGTGCCAGCAGGTTACCCGGGACTAGCGGGAATGGTGAGCAGTTCTTC. It encodes CASRLPGTSGNGEQFF.

The table lists this clonotype with many counts. V usage is TRBV28 and J usage is TRBJ1-5, with 11 bases aligning to TRBD1. V was pared by 8 bases and J by 6 bases, with 9 bases of the junction left unmatched. Germline V CDR1 and CDR2: MDHEN, SYDVKM. The CDR3 length is 15 residues. CDR3 in amino acids: CASSQPGQGVQPQHF. CDR3 DNA sequence: TGTGCCAGCTCTCAACCGGGACAGGGGGTTCAGCCCCAGCATTTT.

V is TRBV27 and J is TRBJ1-2; D is unresolved. The V end lost 5 bases, the J end lost 2 bases, and 18 bases lay between the germline ends. There are 16 residues in the CDR3. CDR1 is MNHEY and CDR2 is SMNVEV in the germline V gene (reference sequence). The CDR3 loop reads CASSKQPAAINYGYTF. DNA of the CDR3: TGTGCCAGCAGTAAACAGCCAGCCGCGATAAACTATGGCTACACCTTC.

The CDR3 reads CASSYRLLWGTENNEQFF. In nucleotides, the CDR3 is TGTGCCAGCAGTTATAGGTTGCTTTGGGGGACGGAGAACAATGAGCAGTTCTTC. The rearrangement links TRBV6-2 or TRBV6-3 to TRBJ2-1; possibly TRBD1 or TRBD2 for D (5 bases each). The germline V gene encodes CDR1 MNHEY and CDR2 SVGEGT. The ends were cut back, 3 bases at V and 5 bases at J, with 23 bases in the middle. The CDR3 length is 18 residues.